The 32 T cell receptor beta chains reported below all come from one sample, sequenced in a study of shared clonotypes between healthy human individuals. Method: immunoSEQ multiplex PCR; TCRdb's copy keeps in-frame clones and lacks some. The data show some 2 million clones, about 95% seen once. What was sequenced was naive CD4+ T cells sorted from blood. Subset denoted: CD45RA+ positively selected. These receptors came from a man aged 18-30 years in good health.

This chain joins TRBV6-1 and TRBJ1-1; D not resolved. The germline V gene encodes CDR1 MNHNS and CDR2 SASEGT. CDR3 size: 13 residues. V gave up 4 bases and J gave up 4 bases, with 10 bases separating them. The CDR3 nucleotides read TGTGCCAGCAGTGGGGATGGTTTCACTGAAGCTTTCTTT. Amino acid sequence: CASSGDGFTEAFF.

The V gene is TRBV5-1, the J gene TRBJ2-5; 7 bases line up with TRBD1. The CDR3 covers 13 residues. Per the germline V gene, CDR1 is SGHRS and CDR2 is YFSETQ. V shed 4 bases, J shed 4 bases, and the junction held 4 bases outside the gene matches. CDR3 bases: TGCGCCAGCAGCCCCCGACAGGGAGAGACCCAGTACTTC. This encodes CASSPRQGETQYF.

This clone was found a few times. J is TRBJ2-7 and V is TRBV6-5; D perhaps matches TRBD2 (6 bases). The CDR3 runs 12 residues. V was cut by 6 bases and J by 6 bases, with 12 bases left in between. Per germline, CDR1 MNHEY and CDR2 SVGAGI. CDR3 sequence: CASSPMGGEQYF. The CDR3 bases are TGTGCCAGCAGCCCGATGGGGGGCGAGCAGTACTTC.

The V and J genes are TRBV10-2 and TRBJ2-2; perhaps TRBD1 as D (6 bases). Trimming stripped 5 bases from V and 2 bases from J, with 9 bases between. From germline, CDR1 is WSHSY and CDR2 SAAADI. The CDR3 runs to 14 residues. The CDR3 region is CASSLQGNTGELFF. DNA of the CDR3: TGCGCCAGCAGTTTACAGGGAAACACCGGGGAGCTGTTTTTT.

The chain joins TRBV5-4 to TRBJ1-5; TRBD1 matches at 7 bases. There are 19 residues in the CDR3. J gave up 0 bases and V 2 bases, and 14 bases lay outside the gene matches. CDR1 is SGHNT and CDR2 is YYREEE in the germline V gene (reference sequence). In DNA, the CDR3 is TGTGCCAGCAGCTTCGCGACAGGGACCCTCCCCTCTAGCAATCAGCCCCAGCATTTT. Its protein is CASSFATGTLPSSNQPQHF.

The chain links TRBV4-2 to TRBJ1-4; D might be TRBD1 (5 bases). CDR3 length equals 15 residues. The V gene lost 0 bases and the J gene lost 7 bases, with 12 bases spanning the gap. The germline CDR1 and CDR2 sequences are LGHNA and YNFKEQ. DNA of the CDR3: TGTGCCAGCAGCCAAGAGGGGGAGGGTAGTGAAAAACTGTTTTTT. Translation gives CASSQEGEGSEKLFF.

This chain connects TRBV10-3 to TRBJ2-3, with 8 bases identical to TRBD2. Unmatched junction bases numbered 9, after V lost 6 bases and J lost 4 bases. CDR1 and CDR2 from the germline V gene are ENHRY and SYGVKD. The CDR3 extends over 15 amino acids. This CDR3 is CAISGGGLVADTQYF. The CDR3 region has the DNA TGTGCCATCAGCGGTGGGGGACTAGTCGCAGATACGCAGTATTTT.

This chain uses TRBV6-1 with TRBJ1-5; the match to TRBD1 covers 8 bases. Per the germline V gene, CDR1 is MNHNS and CDR2 is SASEGT. The CDR3 is made up of 15 amino acids. Trimming cost V 4 bases and J 4 bases; bases outside gene matches: 6. The DNA for the CDR3 is TGTGCCAGCAGTGTACGACAGGGGTCGAATCAGCCCCAGCATTTT. This codes for CASSVRQGSNQPQHF.

In DNA, the CDR3 is TGTGCCAGCAGTTCCGAGTCTGCAGGGAGCTCCTACGAGCAGTACTTC. It yields the protein CASSSESAGSSYEQYF. The chain joins TRBV28 to TRBJ2-7; D could derive from TRBD1 or TRBD2 (5 bases each). V dropped 4 bases and J dropped 0 bases, with 16 bases sitting between them. This CDR3 has 16 amino acids. The germline V gene has CDR1 MDHEN and CDR2 SYDVKM.

The chain couples TRBV9 to TRBJ2-7; no firm D call. The germline V and J ends were trimmed by 1 base and 7 bases, with 12 bases remaining between them. Germline CDR1 and CDR2: SGDLS and YYNGEE. The CDR3 sequence is 13 residues long. CDR3 DNA: TGTGCCAGCAGCGTAAGGCCCCTGGGGGAGCAGTACTTC. Translated: CASSVRPLGEQYF.

J is TRBJ1-1 and V is TRBV7-9; TRBD1 is a possible D gene (5 bases). Germline-derived CDR1 and CDR2 are SEHNR and FQNEAQ (reference sequence). V was clipped by 4 bases and J by 4 bases, with 10 bases between them. There are 13 residues in the CDR3. The CDR3: CASSSGGATEAFF. For the CDR3, the DNA is TGTGCCAGCAGCTCCGGAGGGGCCACTGAAGCTTTCTTT.

The rearrangement joins TRBV10-3 to TRBJ1-4; 10 positions match TRBD1. Germline V lookup: CDR1 ENHRY, CDR2 SYGVKD. CDR3 length: 14 residues. The junction had 1 base not matched to a gene; V was cut back by 4 bases and J by 5 bases. This CDR3 is CAISGDRGNEKLFF. The CDR3 coding sequence is TGTGCCATCAGTGGGGACAGGGGAAATGAAAAACTGTTTTTT.

The CDR3 loop reads CSVARDRGTSTQHF. The CDR3 DNA reads TGCAGCGTTGCCCGGGACAGGGGGACTAGCACCCAGCATTTT. This chain connects TRBV29-1 to TRBJ1-5, with 11 positions matching TRBD1. CDR1 is SQVTM, CDR2 ANQGSEA, per germline. The CDR3 loop spans 14 amino acids. V gave up 4 bases and J gave up 11 bases; unmatched junction bases: 10.

The CDR3 nucleotides are TGTGCCAGCAGCTGGACTAGCGGGGGGGCTGAGACCCAGTACTTC. Amino acids: CASSWTSGGAETQYF. V is TRBV11-2 and J is TRBJ2-5; 15 bases agree with TRBD2. CDR3 length equals 15 residues. The germline CDR1 and CDR2 sequences are SGHAT and FQNNGV. J was trimmed by 5 bases and V by 4 bases; bases with no gene match: 2. The entire variable domain, with the rest obtained from reference TRBV11-2 and TRBJ2-5, is as follows: EAGVAQSPRYKIIEKRQSVAFWCNPISGHATLYWYQQILGQGPKLLIQFQNNGVVDDSQLPKDRFSAERLKGVDSTLKIQPAKLEDSAVYLCASSWTSGGAETQYFGPGTRLLVL.

The V gene is TRBV11-2, the J gene TRBJ2-2; 7 bases agree with TRBD1. Germline CDR1 is SGHAT and CDR2 is FQNNGV. The V and J ends lost 1 base and 3 bases, in that order; junction bases with no gene match: 2. CDR3 length: 15 amino acids. The DNA for the CDR3 is TGTGCCAGCAGCTTAGGAGGGGGCGACACCGGGGAGCTGTTTTTT. This encodes CASSLGGGDTGELFF.

There are many counts of this clone. This CDR3 is also generated by other DNA sequences in the sample. The CDR3 DNA reads TGTGCCAGCTCCCCCGGGCAGGGAGACTCCTACGAGCAGTACTTC. Protein product: CASSPGQGDSYEQYF. V and J are TRBV18 and TRBJ2-7; D may correspond to TRBD1 or TRBD2 (5 bases each). The CDR3 has 15 amino acids. CDR1 and CDR2 (germline): KGHSH, LQKENI. Between the trimmed V and J ends, which lost 6 bases and 0 bases, there was a span of 15 bases.

The gene calls are TRBV30 and TRBJ2-3; D may be TRBD2 (7 bases). Germline V gene data show CDR1 as GTSNPN and CDR2 as SVGIG (reference sequence). The germline V and J ends were trimmed by 2 bases and 2 bases, with 14 bases remaining between them. The CDR3 has 15 amino acids. Written as DNA, the CDR3 is TGTGCCTGGAGTTTGTGGCGGGGGCTCACAGATACGCAGTATTTT. Translation: CAWSLWRGLTDTQYF.

The chain employs TRBV7-2 and TRBJ1-5; 9 bases line up with TRBD1. Per germline, CDR1 SGHTA and CDR2 FQGNSA. The CDR3 covers 19 residues. The V segment lost 1 base and the J segment 6 bases; nucleotides outside the gene matches: 16. The CDR3 DNA sequence: TGTGCCAGCAGCTTAGGTCTTCCCCGGACAGGGGATGTGGGTCAGCCCCAGCATTTT. Protein product: CASSLGLPRTGDVGQPQHF.

This chain connects TRBV25-1 to TRBJ1-5; D unresolved. Trimming cost V 1 base and J 6 bases, with 13 bases left between them. CDR3 size: 15 residues. Per germline, CDR1 MGHDK and CDR2 SYGVNS. CDR3 amino acids: CASSESSGSGQPQHF. In nucleotides, the CDR3 is TGTGCCAGCAGTGAATCATCCGGGTCTGGTCAGCCCCAGCATTTT.

To note about this clone: The same CDR3 arises from other DNA sequences in this sample as well. V and J are TRBV7-2 and TRBJ2-5, with 7 positions matching TRBD2. CDR1 is SGHTA, CDR2 FQGNSA, per germline. V trimming: 2 bases; J trimming: 2 bases; junction bases outside the gene matches: 2. There are 14 residues in the CDR3. As DNA, the CDR3 is TGTGCCAGCAGCTTAACTAGCGTTCAAGAGACCCAGTACTTC. It translates to CASSLTSVQETQYF.

The CDR3 coding sequence is TGCGCCAGCAGCTCCCTTGGGGTCACTGAAGCTTTCTTT. It is translated as CASSSLGVTEAFF. V and J are TRBV5-1 and TRBJ1-1; D is uncertain. Germline-derived CDR1 and CDR2 are SGHRS and YFSETQ. Trimming shortened V by 3 bases and J by 4 bases, and 10 bases separated the two germline ends. The CDR3 extends over 13 amino acids.

The chain uses TRBV11-2 and TRBJ2-5; tentatively, D is TRBD1 (6 bases). The V and J ends lost 2 bases and 5 bases respectively, with 15 bases between them. The CDR3 has 15 residues. Germline CDR1 reads SGHAT; CDR2 reads FQNNGV. The CDR3 bases are TGTGCCAGCAGCTTAATGTACACAGGGCTGGAGACCCAGTACTTC. Translation gives CASSLMYTGLETQYF.

CDR3 coding DNA: TGTGCCAGCAGCTTCACAGCGAACTCTGGAAACACCATATATTTT. Protein product: CASSFTANSGNTIYF. The V call is TRBV7-2, the J call TRBJ1-3; D ambiguous. V was clipped by 3 bases and J by 0 bases, with 9 bases between them. This CDR3 spans 15 amino acids. CDR1 and CDR2 from the germline V gene are SGHTA and FQGNSA.

The genes are TRBV5-1 and TRBJ2-1; D gene unclear. V was shortened by 4 bases and J by 4 bases, with 9 bases between the two germline ends. CDR3 length: 13 residues. Germline values: CDR1 SGHRS, CDR2 YFSETQ. The CDR3 bases are TGCGCCAGCAGCCGAACAGATTACAATGAGCAGTTCTTC. Encoded protein: CASSRTDYNEQFF.

The chain couples TRBV2 to TRBJ1-5, with 8 bases that match TRBD1. Losses at the gene ends were 2 bases for V and 7 bases for J; bases not matched to a gene: 4. CDR3 length equals 14 residues. Germline V lookup: CDR1 SNHLY, CDR2 FYNNEI. The CDR3 DNA reads as TGTGCCAGCAGTGAATGGACAGGGAGACAGCCCCAGCATTTT. Protein sequence: CASSEWTGRQPQHF.

J is TRBJ1-5 and V is TRBV10-3, with 7 positions matching TRBD1. V was clipped by 6 bases and J by 3 bases; unmatched bases: 8. CDR1 ENHRY and CDR2 SYGVKD come from the germline V gene. The CDR3 consists of 15 residues. CDR3 bases: TGTGCCATCAGCGAAAGACAGGGTGTCAATCAGCCCCAGCATTTT. Residues: CAISERQGVNQPQHF.

V usage is TRBV5-1 and J usage is TRBJ2-7, with 10 bases that match TRBD1. CDR1 is SGHRS, CDR2 YFSETQ, per germline. Trimming removed 5 bases from V and 6 bases from J; junction bases left unmatched: 8. The CDR3 consists of 14 residues. CDR3: CASSTGTGASEQYF. CDR3 nucleotides: TGCGCCAGCAGTACCGGGACAGGGGCTTCCGAGCAGTACTTC.

The CDR3 loop reads CASSLTRTLLYEQYF. In DNA form, the CDR3 reads TGTGCCAGCAGCTTAACAAGGACATTGCTCTACGAGCAGTACTTC. The genes are TRBV5-6 and TRBJ2-7; D perhaps matches TRBD1 (5 bases). Germline lookup yields CDR1 SGHDT and CDR2 YYEEEE. Trimming stripped 2 bases from V and 3 bases from J, with 15 bases between. The CDR3 is 15 amino acids.

This rearrangement joins TRBV5-1 to TRBJ1-1; no clear D. Per germline, CDR1 SGHRS and CDR2 YFSETQ. Deletions cut 3 bases from V and 4 bases from J, with 19 bases between. CDR3 length: 16 amino acids. Here the CDR3 DNA reads TGCGCCAGCAGCTACGGACGGTCAAGGAAGGGCACTGAAGCTTTCTTT. The encoded protein is CASSYGRSRKGTEAFF.

The rearrangement uses TRBV6-1 and TRBJ1-4; D gene ambiguous. The CDR3 is made up of 13 amino acids. CDR1 is MNHNS and CDR2 is SASEGT in the germline V gene. Trimming took off 4 bases at V and 8 bases at J, with 11 bases between the two ends. The chain's CDR3 is CASSGEWEEKLFF. CDR3 nucleotides: TGTGCCAGCAGTGGCGAGTGGGAGGAAAAACTGTTTTTT.

The rearrangement joins TRBV6-5 to TRBJ2-5; tentative D call: TRBD2 (7 bases). CDR1 and CDR2 from the germline V gene are MNHEY and SVGAGI. V lost 9 bases, J lost 5 bases, and 22 bases lay in between. The CDR3 is 15 amino acids. Written as DNA, the CDR3 is TGTGCCAGTGCGCGCAGCACGGGGGGCCTGGAGACCCAGTACTTC. Translating it yields CASARSTGGLETQYF.

Here the CDR3 reads CASSYGQATDTQYF. CDR3 DNA: TGTGCCAGCAGCTACGGACAGGCCACAGATACGCAGTATTTT. This chain links TRBV7-3 with TRBJ2-3; 7 bases fit TRBD1. Germline V gene sequence: CDR1 SGHTA, CDR2 FQGTGA. This CDR3 contains 14 residues. Losses at the gene ends were 4 bases for V and 2 bases for J; bases not matched to a gene: 3.